These 28 T cell receptor beta chains were all obtained from the same sample, sequenced in a study of CD8+ T cells in alopecia areata. Described treatment: oral pan-JAK inhibitor, 5-10 mg twice daily. cDNA prepared by RNA extraction and subsequent reverse transcription served as the template for sequencing. TCRdb's copy holds only in-frame clones and misses some; the assay was immunoSEQ multiplex PCR. The sample has roughly 180,000 clones; around 60% are singletons. The sequenced sample was CD4+ T cells sorted from blood, obtained at week 4, from a patient treated with tofacitinib. All receptors come from a human donor with alopecia areata.

This clone was observed a few times. The CDR3: CAISRDEETQYF. DNA of the CDR3: TGTGCCATCAGTCGAGATGAAGAGACCCAGTACTTC. This sequence joins TRBV10-3 and TRBJ2-5, with D unclear. V was trimmed by 5 bases and J by 3 bases, leaving 7 bases between them. There are 12 residues in the CDR3. Germline CDR1 reads ENHRY; CDR2 reads SYGVKD.

The chain uses TRBV2 and TRBJ1-1, with 10 bases that match TRBD1. Germline CDR1 is SNHLY and CDR2 is FYNNEI. Trimming removed 6 bases from V and 8 bases from J; junction bases left unmatched: 3. This CDR3 is built from 12 residues. As DNA, the CDR3 is TGTGCCAGCAGGACAGGGGGCTTAGAAGCTTTCTTT. This codes for CASRTGGLEAFF. The variable domain in full, completed from reference TRBV2 and TRBJ1-1, reads EPEVTQTPSHQVTQMGQEVILRCVPISNHLYFYWYRQILGQKVEFLVSFYNNEISEKSEIFDDQFSVERPDGSNFTLKIRSTKLEDSAMYFCASRTGGLEAFFGQGTRLTVV.

This clone occurred a few times. CDR3 DNA sequence: TGTGCCAGTAGTGGGCTTGGGGGCAGTGTCGCAGATACGCAGTATTTT. Residues: CASSGLGGSVADTQYF. This chain connects TRBV19 to TRBJ2-3; tentative D call: TRBD1 (6 bases). V was trimmed by 5 bases and J by 4 bases, leaving 19 bases between them. The CDR3 totals 16 residues. The germline gives CDR1 LNHDA, CDR2 SQIVND (reference sequence).

A note on this clone: Compared with germline, one end of the junction differs, possibly owing to a read error. The V gene is TRBV25-1, the J gene TRBJ1-2, with 8 positions matching TRBD1. CDR3 length equals 12 residues. Germline CDR1 MGHDK, CDR2 SYGVNS. The CDR3: CASSESSAGGLF. CDR3 sequence (DNA): TGTGCCAGCAGTGAATCAAGCGCAGGGGGCCTCTTC.

The rearrangement joins TRBV30 to TRBJ1-2; possible D gene TRBD1, 5 bases. Trimming removed 4 bases from V and 7 bases from J, with 13 bases in between. Germline-derived CDR1 and CDR2 are GTSNPN and SVGIG (reference sequence). The CDR3 is made up of 12 amino acids. CDR3 bases: TGTGCCTGGAATGGGCAGGGAGGTGGCTACACCTTC. Its protein product is CAWNGQGGGYTF.

This CDR3 reads CASSEEGGGTDTQYF. The DNA for the CDR3 is TGTGCCAGCAGTGAAGAGGGGGGAGGAACAGATACGCAGTATTTT. The V gene is TRBV2, the J gene TRBJ2-3, with D possibly being TRBD1 or TRBD2 (6 bases each). Trimming shortened V by 1 base and J by 3 bases, and 11 bases separated the two germline ends. Germline CDR1 is SNHLY and CDR2 is FYNNEI. This CDR3 has 15 amino acids.

In its sample, this clone was seen a few times. V and J are TRBV7-2 and TRBJ1-1, with D tentatively TRBD1 (5 bases). Trimming removed 6 bases at V and 7 bases at J, with 18 bases between. Germline V lookup: CDR1 SGHTA, CDR2 FQGNSA. The CDR3 loop spans 14 amino acids. CDR3 bases: TGTGCCAGCAGTCCGATCTGGGGGTCCTTTGAAGCTTTCTTT. This translates into CASSPIWGSFEAFF.

This rearrangement joins TRBV5-1 to TRBJ2-7; D might be TRBD1 (6 bases). The CDR3 has 16 residues. The germline V and J ends were trimmed by 2 bases and 7 bases, with 22 bases remaining between them. Germline V lookup: CDR1 SGHRS, CDR2 YFSETQ. DNA of the CDR3: TGCGCCAGCAGCTTAGCAGGGGCGGACGTGTTCGGAGAGCAGTACTTC. It translates to CASSLAGADVFGEQYF.

This clone was recorded only once. The chain employs TRBV30 and TRBJ1-1; D is undetermined. The CDR3 spans 11 residues. The germline CDR1 and CDR2 sequences are GTSNPN and SVGIG (reference sequence). V was clipped by 3 bases and J by 4 bases, with 6 bases between them. The CDR3 protein is CAWSRTTEAFF. For the CDR3, the DNA is TGTGCCTGGAGCAGGACCACTGAAGCTTTCTTT.

The chain joins TRBV28 to TRBJ1-2; D possibly corresponds to TRBD1 (5 bases). The V end lost 7 bases, the J end lost 4 bases, and 22 bases lay between the germline ends. The CDR3 is 16 amino acids. The germline gives CDR1 MDHEN, CDR2 SYDVKM. CDR3 residues: CASTPGTGSGGYGYTF. The CDR3 nucleotides read TGTGCCAGCACCCCAGGGACCGGGAGCGGGGGCTATGGCTACACCTTC.

The chain is built from TRBV19 and TRBJ1-5; 7 nucleotides align to TRBD1. The germline CDR1 and CDR2 sequences are LNHDA and SQIVND (reference sequence). There are 14 residues in the CDR3. J lost 4 bases, V lost 8 bases, and 8 bases had no gene match. The CDR3 loop reads CASVEQGFNQPQHF. Here the CDR3 DNA reads TGTGCCAGTGTTGAACAGGGGTTTAATCAGCCCCAGCATTTT.

The V and J genes are TRBV11-2 and TRBJ2-5, with 7 bases aligning to TRBD1. This CDR3 spans 13 amino acids. The ends lost 5 bases at V and 7 bases at J; junction bases unmatched: 7. Per the germline V gene, CDR1 is SGHAT and CDR2 is FQNNGV. CDR3 region: CASSQPGGRTQYF. The DNA for the CDR3 is TGTGCCAGCAGCCAACCAGGGGGTCGGACCCAGTACTTC. Variable domain in full (rest from reference TRBV11-2 and TRBJ2-5): EAGVAQSPRYKIIEKRQSVAFWCNPISGHATLYWYQQILGQGPKLLIQFQNNGVVDDSQLPKDRFSAERLKGVDSTLKIQPAKLEDSAVYLCASSQPGGRTQYFGPGTRLLVL.

This clone was seen a handful of times. The chain joins TRBV7-2 to TRBJ2-5; TRBD2 matches at 9 bases. This CDR3 comprises 15 residues. Germline assignment: CDR1 SGHTA and CDR2 FQGNSA. J lost 2 bases, V lost 4 bases, and 5 bases had no gene match. The CDR3 loop reads CASSSNSGGQETQYF. The CDR3 DNA sequence: TGTGCCAGCAGCTCAAATAGCGGGGGTCAAGAGACCCAGTACTTC.

This clone was seen only once. The chain recombines TRBV7-9 with TRBJ1-1, with D unresolved. The CDR3 loop spans 15 amino acids. Looked up from germline, CDR1 is SEHNR and CDR2 is FQNEAQ (reference sequence). Trimming stripped 4 bases from V and 6 bases from J, with 18 bases between. CDR3 amino acids: CASSSPGPGFSEAFF. The CDR3 coding sequence is TGTGCCAGCAGCTCTCCGGGCCCCGGATTCTCTGAAGCTTTCTTT.

V and J are TRBV6-6 and TRBJ2-7; D gene ambiguous. Trimming took 0 bases from V and 6 from J, leaving 12 bases between them. Per germline, CDR1 MNHNY and CDR2 SVGAGI (reference sequence). This CDR3 has 14 residues. CDR3 sequence reads: CASSYSINLGEQYF. The CDR3, as DNA: TGTGCCAGCAGTTACTCGATAAATCTGGGCGAGCAGTACTTC.

The CDR3 loop reads CAWTPVGISGANVLTF. The CDR3 DNA is TGTGCCTGGACTCCCGTTGGCATCTCTGGGGCCAACGTCCTGACTTTC. The chain has TRBV30 and TRBJ2-6; D is undetermined. The CDR3 covers 16 residues. The ends were cut back, 4 bases at V and 0 bases at J, with 13 bases in the middle. Germline V gene lookup returns CDR1 GTSNPN and CDR2 SVGIG (reference sequence).

V and J are TRBV7-2 and TRBJ2-3, with D perhaps given as TRBD1 or TRBD2 (6 bases each). Germline CDR1 reads SGHTA; CDR2 reads FQGNSA. Deletions cut 5 bases from V and 5 bases from J, with 17 bases between. The CDR3 is 15 amino acids. The CDR3 loop reads CASSPRQVGGDTQYF. CDR3 DNA sequence: TGTGCCAGCAGCCCTAGACAGGTCGGGGGAGATACGCAGTATTTT.

This rearrangement joins TRBV30 to TRBJ2-7, with 9 nucleotides matching TRBD1. CDR1 and CDR2 (germline): GTSNPN, SVGIG (reference sequence). V shed 6 bases, J shed 8 bases, and the junction held 14 bases outside the gene matches. This CDR3 contains 14 residues. CDR3 sequence reads: CACVPRDRATKQYF. CDR3 DNA sequence: TGTGCCTGCGTGCCCCGGGACAGGGCTACGAAGCAGTACTTC. Drawing the rest from reference TRBV30 and TRBJ2-7, the complete variable domain is SQTIHQWPATLVQPVGSPLSLECTVEGTSNPNLYWYRQAAGRGLQLLFYSVGIGQISSEVPQNLSASRPQDRQFILSSKKLLLSDSGFYLCACVPRDRATKQYFGPGTRLTVT.

The CDR3 loop is CSASDGNTIYF. DNA of the CDR3: TGCAGTGCTAGTGACGGAAACACCATATATTTT. V and J are TRBV20-1 and TRBJ1-3; D is ambiguous. Germline assignment: CDR1 DFQATT and CDR2 SNEGSKA (reference sequence). There are 11 residues in the CDR3. The V and J ends lost 3 bases and 4 bases respectively, with 4 bases between them.

The V and J genes are TRBV23-1 and TRBJ1-2; TRBD1 might be the D (5 bases). TRBV23-1 is recorded as an ORF, its role being uncertain. V was trimmed by 8 bases and J by 7 bases, leaving 11 bases between them. The CDR3 extends over 11 amino acids. The CDR3 loop is CASGDWFGYTF. Here the CDR3 DNA reads TGCGCCAGCGGGGACTGGTTTGGCTACACCTTC.

The rearrangement joins TRBV29-1 to TRBJ1-2; D is unclear. This CDR3 comprises 10 residues. The germline V gene has CDR1 SQVTM and CDR2 ANQGSEA. V was clipped by 3 bases and J by 6 bases, with 5 bases between them. The DNA of the CDR3 is TGCAGCGTTGAGAGGGATGGCTACACCTTC. Amino acids: CSVERDGYTF.

This chain connects TRBV6-5 to TRBJ1-2, with D possibly TRBD1 on 6 matching bases. Germline values: CDR1 MNHEY, CDR2 SVGAGI. The germline V and J ends were trimmed by 1 base and 8 bases, with 20 bases remaining between them. This CDR3 comprises 16 residues. The DNA of the CDR3 is TGTGCCAGCAGTTACTTCGCTAGGGGGGCTGTGAAAGGCTACACCTTC. It specifies CASSYFARGAVKGYTF.

This chain joins TRBV27 and TRBJ2-3; no definite D call. Deletions cut 3 bases from V and 3 bases from J, with 13 bases between. Per germline, CDR1 MNHEY and CDR2 SMNVEV (reference sequence). There are 15 residues in the CDR3. For the CDR3, the DNA is TGTGCCAGCAGTTTTTGGGGATTGAGGACAGATACGCAGTATTTT. As protein: CASSFWGLRTDTQYF.

The V call is TRBV19, the J call TRBJ1-5; TRBD1 agrees at 9 bases. Germline V CDR1 and CDR2: LNHDA, SQIVND (reference sequence). The CDR3 extends over 15 amino acids. Trimming removed 7 bases from V and 6 bases from J; junction bases left unmatched: 10. CDR3 coding DNA: TGTGCCAGTACTACCGGGACAGGGAGTAGTCAGCCCCAGCATTTT. This sequence encodes CASTTGTGSSQPQHF.

This sequence joins TRBV11-2 and TRBJ2-7; D is unclear. V lost 5 bases to trimming and J lost 5 bases, with 7 bases between them. In germline, CDR1 is SGHAT, CDR2 FQNNGV. The CDR3 has 11 amino acids. The chain's CDR3 is CASSRVDEQYF. DNA for the CDR3: TGTGCCAGCAGCCGCGTGGACGAGCAGTACTTC. Based on the CDR3 plus reference TRBV11-2 and TRBJ2-7, the full variable domain is EAGVAQSPRYKIIEKRQSVAFWCNPISGHATLYWYQQILGQGPKLLIQFQNNGVVDDSQLPKDRFSAERLKGVDSTLKIQPAKLEDSAVYLCASSRVDEQYFGPGTRLTVT.

This clone has only a few counts. The J gene is TRBJ2-7, the V gene TRBV7-2; tentative D call: TRBD2 (6 bases). The CDR3 totals 14 residues. Trimming left V 3 bases short and J 0 bases short, with 9 bases between. Germline CDR1 and CDR2: SGHTA and FQGNSA. CDR3 nucleotides: TGTGCCAGCAGCTTCCCGGGACTCTCCTACGAGCAGTACTTC. Its protein is CASSFPGLSYEQYF.

This chain uses TRBV4-3 with TRBJ1-6, with 8 bases that match TRBD1. Germline values: CDR1 LGHNA, CDR2 YSLEER. This CDR3 comprises 16 residues. Unmatched junction bases numbered 5, after V lost 0 bases and J lost 7 bases. The CDR3 DNA follows: TGCGCCAGCAGCCAAGAGAACAGGGGGGACAATTCACCCCTCCACTTT. It yields the protein CASSQENRGDNSPLHF.

The chain uses TRBV7-2 and TRBJ1-4; 7 positions match TRBD1. The CDR3 runs 15 residues. V lost 2 bases and J lost 8; bases outside the gene matches: 8. Germline V gene sequence: CDR1 SGHTA, CDR2 FQGNSA. Here the CDR3 DNA reads TGTGCCAGCAGCTTAAGTCCGACAGGGAGGGAAAAACTGTTTTTT. Translated: CASSLSPTGREKLFF.